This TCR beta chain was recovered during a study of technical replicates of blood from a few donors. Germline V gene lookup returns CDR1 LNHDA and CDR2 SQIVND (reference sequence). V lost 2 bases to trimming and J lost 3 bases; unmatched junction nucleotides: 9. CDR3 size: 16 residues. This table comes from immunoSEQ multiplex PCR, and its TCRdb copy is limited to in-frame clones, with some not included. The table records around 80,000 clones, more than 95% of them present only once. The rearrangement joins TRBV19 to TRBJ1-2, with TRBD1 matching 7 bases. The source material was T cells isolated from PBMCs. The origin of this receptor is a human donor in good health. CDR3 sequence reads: CASSIRGSDRYYGYTF. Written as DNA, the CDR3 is TGTGCCAGTAGTATACGGGGGTCGGACAGGTACTATGGCTACACCTTC.